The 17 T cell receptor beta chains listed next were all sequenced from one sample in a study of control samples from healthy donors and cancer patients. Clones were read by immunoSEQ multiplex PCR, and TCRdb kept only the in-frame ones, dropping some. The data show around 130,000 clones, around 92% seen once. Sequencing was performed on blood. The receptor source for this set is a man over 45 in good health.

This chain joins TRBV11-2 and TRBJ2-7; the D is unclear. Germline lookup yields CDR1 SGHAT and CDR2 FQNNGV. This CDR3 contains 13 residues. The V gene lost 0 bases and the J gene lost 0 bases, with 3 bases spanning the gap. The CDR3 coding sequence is TGTGCCAGCAGCTTAGAATCCTCCTACGAGCAGTACTTC. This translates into CASSLESSYEQYF.

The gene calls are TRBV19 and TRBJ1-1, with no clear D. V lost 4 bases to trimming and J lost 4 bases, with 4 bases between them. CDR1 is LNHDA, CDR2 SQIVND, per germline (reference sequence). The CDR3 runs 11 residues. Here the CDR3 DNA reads TGTGCCAGTAGTAAGGGCACTGAAGCTTTCTTT. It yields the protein CASSKGTEAFF.

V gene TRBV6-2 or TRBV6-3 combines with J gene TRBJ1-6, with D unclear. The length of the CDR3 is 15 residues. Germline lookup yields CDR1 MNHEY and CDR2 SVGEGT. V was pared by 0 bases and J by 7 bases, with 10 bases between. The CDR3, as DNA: TGTGCCAGCAGTTACTCAGGCGGCAGCAATTCACCCCTCCACTTT. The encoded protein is CASSYSGGSNSPLHF.

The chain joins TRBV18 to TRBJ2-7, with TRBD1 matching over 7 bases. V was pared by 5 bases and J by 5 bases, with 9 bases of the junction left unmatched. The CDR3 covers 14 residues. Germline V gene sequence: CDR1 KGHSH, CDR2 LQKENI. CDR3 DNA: TGTGCCAGCTCATCGATGACAGGGTGGGACGAGCAGTACTTC. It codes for CASSSMTGWDEQYF.

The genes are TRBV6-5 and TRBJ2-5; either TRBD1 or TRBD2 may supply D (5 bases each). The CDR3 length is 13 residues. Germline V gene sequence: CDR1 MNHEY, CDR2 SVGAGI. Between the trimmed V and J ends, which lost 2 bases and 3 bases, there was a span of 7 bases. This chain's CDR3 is CASSYGGKETQYF. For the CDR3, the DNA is TGTGCCAGCAGTTACGGGGGAAAAGAGACCCAGTACTTC.

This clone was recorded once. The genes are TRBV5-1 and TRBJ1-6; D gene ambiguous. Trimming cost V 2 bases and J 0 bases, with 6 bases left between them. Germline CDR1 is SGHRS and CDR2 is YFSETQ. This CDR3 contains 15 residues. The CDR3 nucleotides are TGCGCCAGCAGCTTTGCGGTCTCCTATAATTCACCCCTCCACTTT. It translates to CASSFAVSYNSPLHF.

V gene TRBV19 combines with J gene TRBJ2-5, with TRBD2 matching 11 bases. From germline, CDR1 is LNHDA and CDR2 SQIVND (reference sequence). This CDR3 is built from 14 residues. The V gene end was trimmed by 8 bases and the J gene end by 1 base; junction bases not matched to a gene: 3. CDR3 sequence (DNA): TGTGCCAGTCGGACTAGCGGGTCCCAAGAGACCCAGTACTTC. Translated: CASRTSGSQETQYF. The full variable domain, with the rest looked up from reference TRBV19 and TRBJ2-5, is DGGITQSPKYLFRKEGQNVTLSCEQNLNHDAMYWYRQDPGQGLRLIYYSQIVNDFQKGDIAEGYSVSREKKESFPLTVTSAQKNPTAFYLCASRTSGSQETQYFGPGTRLLVL.

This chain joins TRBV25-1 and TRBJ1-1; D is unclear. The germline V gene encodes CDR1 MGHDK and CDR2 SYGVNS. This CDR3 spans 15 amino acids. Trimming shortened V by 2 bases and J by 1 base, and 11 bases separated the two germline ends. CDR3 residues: CASSEHRTANTEAFF. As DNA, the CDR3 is TGTGCCAGCAGTGAACACCGGACCGCGAACACTGAAGCTTTCTTT.

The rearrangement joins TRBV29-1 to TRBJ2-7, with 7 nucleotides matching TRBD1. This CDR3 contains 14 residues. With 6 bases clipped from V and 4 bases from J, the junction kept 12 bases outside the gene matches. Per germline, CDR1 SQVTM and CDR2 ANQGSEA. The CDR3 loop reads CSVLRQGPTYEQYF. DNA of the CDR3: TGCAGCGTCCTAAGACAGGGCCCCACGTACGAGCAGTACTTC.

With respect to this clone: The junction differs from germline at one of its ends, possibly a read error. The CDR3 reads CASTLRQGATNEKLFF. In nucleotides, the CDR3 is TGTGCCAGCACCCTCAGACAGGGGGCAACGAATGAAAAACTGTTTTTT. The J gene is TRBJ1-4, the V gene TRBV4-2; 10 bases line up with TRBD1. CDR1 is LGHNA, CDR2 YNFKEQ, per germline. The CDR3 sequence is 16 residues long.

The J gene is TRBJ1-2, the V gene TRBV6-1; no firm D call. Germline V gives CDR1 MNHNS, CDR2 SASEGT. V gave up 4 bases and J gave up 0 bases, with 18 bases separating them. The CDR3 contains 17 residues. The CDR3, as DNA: TGTGCCAGCAGTGCGCGGAGCCGACCGAGTCCTAACTATGGCTACACCTTC. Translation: CASSARSRPSPNYGYTF.

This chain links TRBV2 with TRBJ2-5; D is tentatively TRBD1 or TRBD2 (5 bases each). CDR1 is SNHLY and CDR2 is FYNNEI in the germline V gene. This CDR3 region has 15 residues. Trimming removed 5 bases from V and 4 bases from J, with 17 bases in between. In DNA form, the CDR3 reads TGTGCCAGCAGTACCCCTAGGGGTGGAGGAGAGACCCAGTACTTC. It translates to CASSTPRGGGETQYF. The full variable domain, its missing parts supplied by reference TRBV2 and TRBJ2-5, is EPEVTQTPSHQVTQMGQEVILRCVPISNHLYFYWYRQILGQKVEFLVSFYNNEISEKSEIFDDQFSVERPDGSNFTLKIRSTKLEDSAMYFCASSTPRGGGETQYFGPGTRLLVL.

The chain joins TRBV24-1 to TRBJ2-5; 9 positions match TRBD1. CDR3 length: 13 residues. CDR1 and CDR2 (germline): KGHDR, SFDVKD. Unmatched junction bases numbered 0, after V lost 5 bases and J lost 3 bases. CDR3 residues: CATSGTGEETQYF. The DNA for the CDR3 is TGTGCCACCAGTGGGACAGGGGAAGAGACCCAGTACTTC.

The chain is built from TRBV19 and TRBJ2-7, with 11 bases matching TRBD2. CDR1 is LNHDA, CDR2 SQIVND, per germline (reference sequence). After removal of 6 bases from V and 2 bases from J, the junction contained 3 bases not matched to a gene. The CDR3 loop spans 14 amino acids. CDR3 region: CASSPSGGPYEQYF. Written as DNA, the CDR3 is TGTGCCAGTAGCCCTAGCGGGGGGCCCTACGAGCAGTACTTC.

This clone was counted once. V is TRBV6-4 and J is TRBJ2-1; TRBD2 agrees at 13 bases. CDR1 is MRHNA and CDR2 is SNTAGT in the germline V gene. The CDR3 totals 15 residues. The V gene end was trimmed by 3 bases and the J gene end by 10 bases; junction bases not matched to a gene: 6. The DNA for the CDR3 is TGTGCCAGCAGTGAAACTAGCGGGGGGGCCGGAGAGCAGTTCTTC. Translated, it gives CASSETSGGAGEQFF.

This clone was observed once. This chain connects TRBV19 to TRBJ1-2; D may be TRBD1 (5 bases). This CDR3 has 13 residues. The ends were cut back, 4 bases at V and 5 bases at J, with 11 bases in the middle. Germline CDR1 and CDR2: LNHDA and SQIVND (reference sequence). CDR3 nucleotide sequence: TGTGCCAGTAGTACGCTCCGGGGGTATGGCTACACCTTC. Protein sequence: CASSTLRGYGYTF.

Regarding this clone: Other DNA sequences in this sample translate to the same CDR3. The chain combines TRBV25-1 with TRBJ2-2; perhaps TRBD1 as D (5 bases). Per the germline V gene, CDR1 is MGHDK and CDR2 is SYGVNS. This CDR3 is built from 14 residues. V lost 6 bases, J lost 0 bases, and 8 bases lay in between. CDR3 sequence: CASRDNPNTGELFF. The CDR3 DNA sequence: TGTGCCAGCAGGGACAACCCGAACACCGGGGAGCTGTTTTTT.